Shown below are 25 T cell receptor beta chains from a single sample sequenced in a study of blood T cell repertoires in COVID-19. TCRdb's copy holds only in-frame clones and misses some; the assay was immunoSEQ multiplex PCR. The repertoire has 90,000 to 130,000 clones, around nine tenths of them found once; the top ten carry 3.5% to 5.5%. The sequenced material came from peripheral blood. These receptors were collected from a man in his forties with acute or convalescent COVID-19.

The chain is built from TRBV7-2 and TRBJ1-1; the D gene is possibly TRBD1 (5 bases). Looked up from germline, CDR1 is SGHTA and CDR2 is FQGNSA. Trimming pared 5 bases from V and 0 bases from J, leaving 13 bases between. The CDR3 runs to 15 residues. CDR3 amino acids: CASSPGGLMNTEAFF. CDR3 sequence (DNA): TGTGCCAGCAGCCCGGGGGGGTTAATGAACACTGAAGCTTTCTTT.

V gene TRBV7-8 combines with J gene TRBJ1-2; D call uncertain. This CDR3 spans 14 amino acids. V lost 1 base, J lost 1 base, and 7 bases lay in between. The V gene's germline CDR1 is SGHVS and CDR2 FQNEAQ. CDR3 in amino acids: CASSLGGNNYGYTF. The CDR3 nucleotides are TGTGCCAGCAGCTTAGGAGGGAATAACTATGGCTACACCTTC. The full variable domain, its missing parts supplied by reference TRBV7-8 and TRBJ1-2, is GAGVSQSPRYKVAKRGQDVALRCDPISGHVSLFWYQQALGQGPEFLTYFQNEAQLDKSGLPSDRFFAERPEGSVSTLKIQRTQQEDSAVYLCASSLGGNNYGYTFGSGTRLTVV.

In its sample, this clone was seen once. The rearrangement joins TRBV6-5 to TRBJ2-6; TRBD1 matches at 8 bases. Trimming at V came to 6 bases and at J to 2 bases, leaving 3 bases not matched to a gene. Germline-derived CDR1 and CDR2 are MNHEY and SVGAGI. CDR3 length: 15 amino acids. The CDR3: CASSRTGTGANVLTF. The CDR3 nucleotides read TGTGCCAGCAGCCGGACAGGGACTGGGGCCAACGTCCTGACTTTC.

The chain carries TRBV30 and TRBJ1-1, with D tentatively TRBD1 (5 bases). Germline V gives CDR1 GTSNPN, CDR2 SVGIG (reference sequence). The CDR3 loop spans 17 amino acids. The CDR3 is CALEFAGPRRMNTEAFF. CDR3 coding DNA: TGTGCACTGGAGTTTGCGGGGCCCAGGCGAATGAACACTGAAGCTTTCTTT.

V is TRBV2 and J is TRBJ2-1; 12 nucleotides align to TRBD2. The CDR3 has 16 amino acids. Germline V gene data show CDR1 as SNHLY and CDR2 as FYNNEI. V lost 4 bases, J lost 6 bases, and 7 bases stayed unmatched. CDR3: CASSVLPSGRANEQFF. As DNA, the CDR3 is TGTGCCAGCAGTGTCCTTCCTAGCGGGAGGGCCAATGAGCAGTTCTTC.

This clone appeared a single time. The V and J genes are TRBV6-5 and TRBJ2-7; possibly TRBD1 for D (6 bases). Germline CDR1 is MNHEY and CDR2 is SVGAGI. The CDR3 is 13 residues long. V gave up 8 bases and J gave up 3 bases, with 14 bases separating them. DNA of the CDR3: TGTGCCAGCTCCCCAGGACAGATCTACGAGCAGTACTTC. Translating it yields CASSPGQIYEQYF.

In DNA form, the CDR3 reads TGTGCCTGGAGCGGACTAGCGGGAGGGACCTACGAGCAGTACTTC. It yields the protein CAWSGLAGGTYEQYF. The chain is built from TRBV30 and TRBJ2-7; 15 nucleotides match TRBD2. Germline CDR1 is GTSNPN and CDR2 is SVGIG (reference sequence). The CDR3 length is 15 residues. V lost 3 bases to trimming and J lost 2 bases; unmatched junction nucleotides: 2.

The chain has TRBV3-1 (or the pseudogene TRBV3-2) and TRBJ1-4; D not resolved. CDR1 is LGHDT, CDR2 YNNKEL, per germline (reference sequence). This CDR3 is 15 amino acids long. Trimming cost V 1 base and J 2 bases, with 8 bases left between them. CDR3 residues: CASSQGGMTNEKLFF. The CDR3 DNA is TGTGCCAGCAGCCAAGGAGGGATGACTAATGAAAAACTGTTTTTT.

The chain couples TRBV7-3 to TRBJ2-3; D ambiguous. The length of the CDR3 is 13 residues. V was pared by 5 bases and J by 7 bases, with 13 bases between. Germline CDR1 and CDR2: SGHTA and FQGTGA. The CDR3 coding sequence is TGTGCCAGCAGCACCGGGTCCGGATATACGCAGTATTTT. Residues: CASSTGSGYTQYF. The full variable domain, completed using reference TRBV7-3 and TRBJ2-3, is GAGVSQTPSNKVTEKGKYVELRCDPISGHTALYWYRQSLGQGPEFLIYFQGTGAADDSGLPNDRFFAVRPEGSVSTLKIQRTERGDSAVYLCASSTGSGYTQYFGPGTRLTVL.

V and J are TRBV4-2 and TRBJ2-1, with D possibly matching TRBD2 (5 bases). The V end was cut by 2 bases, the J end by 0 bases, with 17 bases between. The CDR3 extends over 18 amino acids. CDR1 and CDR2 (germline): LGHNA, YNFKEQ. The CDR3 DNA follows: TGTGCCAGCAGCCAACGGTGGGAGTCGGATCCCTCCTACAATGAGCAGTTCTTC. Translating gives CASSQRWESDPSYNEQFF.

This clone came up a few times. The chain combines TRBV30 with TRBJ2-2; 8 bases are a match to TRBD2. Germline V gene lookup returns CDR1 GTSNPN and CDR2 SVGIG (reference sequence). J gave up 2 bases and V 0 bases, and 11 bases lay outside the gene matches. The CDR3 totals 18 residues. The CDR3 region has the DNA TGTGCCTGGAGTGTATGGAAACCCGGGACTAGAAACACCGGGGAGCTGTTTTTT. Translation: CAWSVWKPGTRNTGELFF.

This chain links TRBV5-1 with TRBJ2-7, with TRBD2 identical over 10 bases. The V and J ends lost 4 bases and 1 base, in that order; junction bases with no gene match: 8. CDR3 length: 16 residues. CDR1 is SGHRS, CDR2 YFSETQ, per germline. The CDR3, as DNA: TGCGCCAGCAGCCCTTTCCCGACTAGCGGGTCCTACGAGCAGTACTTC. Amino acids: CASSPFPTSGSYEQYF.

The chain is built from TRBV30 and TRBJ1-1, with a tentative D call TRBD1 (5 bases). Germline assignment: CDR1 GTSNPN and CDR2 SVGIG (reference sequence). Trimming stripped 8 bases from V and 1 base from J, with 8 bases between. The CDR3 extends over 11 amino acids. The CDR3 DNA sequence: TGTGCCGGACAAGAGAACACTGAAGCTTTCTTT. The encoded protein is CAGQENTEAFF. Combining the CDR3 with reference TRBV30 and TRBJ1-1 gives the whole variable domain SQTIHQWPATLVQPVGSPLSLECTVEGTSNPNLYWYRQAAGRGLQLLFYSVGIGQISSEVPQNLSASRPQDRQFILSSKKLLLSDSGFYLCAGQENTEAFFGQGTRLTVV.

This clone came up once. The J gene is TRBJ2-1, the V gene TRBV9, with 9 nucleotides matching TRBD2. CDR1 is SGDLS and CDR2 is YYNGEE in the germline V gene. The CDR3 is made up of 15 amino acids. Trimming removed 3 bases from V and 8 bases from J; junction bases left unmatched: 9. The CDR3 DNA reads TGTGCCAGCAGCGAAACAAGCGGGGGGATCGATGAGCAGTTCTTC. This encodes CASSETSGGIDEQFF. Together with reference TRBV9 and TRBJ2-1, the CDR3 gives the full variable domain: DSGVTQTPKHLITATGQRVTLRCSPRSGDLSVYWYQQSLDQGLQFLIQYYNGEERAKGNILERFSAQQFPDLHSELNLSSLELGDSALYFCASSETSGGIDEQFFGPGTRLTVL.

The J gene is TRBJ2-7, the V gene TRBV7-8, with D perhaps TRBD1 (6 bases). This CDR3 has 15 amino acids. The germline gives CDR1 SGHVS, CDR2 FQNEAQ. The V gene lost 5 bases and the J gene lost 2 bases, with 16 bases spanning the gap. CDR3 sequence: CASSPWQGSPYEQYF. DNA of the CDR3: TGTGCCAGCAGCCCCTGGCAGGGGTCCCCCTACGAGCAGTACTTC.

The sample holds one count of this clone. This sequence joins TRBV4-1 and TRBJ1-6; D is possibly TRBD1 (5 bases). Trimming took off 3 bases at V and 8 bases at J, with 11 bases between the two ends. CDR1 and CDR2 from the germline V gene are MGHRA and YSYEKL. The length of the CDR3 is 14 residues. CDR3 sequence (DNA): TGCGCCAGCAGCCACCCAGGGAGGGATTCACCCCTCCACTTT. Translating gives CASSHPGRDSPLHF.

This clone was picked up many times. This sample includes further DNA sequences coding for the same CDR3. The gene calls are TRBV19 and TRBJ1-1; the match to TRBD1 covers 7 bases. In germline, CDR1 is LNHDA, CDR2 SQIVND (reference sequence). This CDR3 is 14 amino acids long. V trimming: 6 bases; J trimming: 1 base; junction bases outside the gene matches: 5. The CDR3 nucleotides are TGTGCCAGTAGCCGGAGGGGGCGGAACACTGAAGCTTTCTTT. This gives the protein CASSRRGRNTEAFF.

The chain has TRBV19 and TRBJ2-2; a possible D gene is TRBD2 (5 bases). The V gene lost 5 bases and the J gene lost 2 bases, with 15 bases spanning the gap. The CDR3 sequence is 16 residues long. Germline CDR1 reads LNHDA; CDR2 reads SQIVND (reference sequence). This chain's CDR3 is CASSFLGSSNTGELFF. The CDR3 DNA reads TGTGCCAGTAGTTTTTTGGGGAGTTCAAACACCGGGGAGCTGTTTTTT.

The gene calls are TRBV5-5 and TRBJ1-2; maybe TRBD1 (6 bases). Trimming pared 5 bases from V and 3 bases from J, leaving 11 bases between. The CDR3 is made up of 13 amino acids. The germline gives CDR1 SGHKS, CDR2 YYEKEE (reference sequence). The CDR3 DNA reads as TGTGCCAGCAGAAGACAGGCGGACTATGGCTACACCTTC. Its protein product is CASRRQADYGYTF. The full variable domain, completed using reference TRBV5-5 and TRBJ1-2, is DAGVTQSPTHLIKTRGQQVTLRCSPISGHKSVSWYQQVLGQGPQFIFQYYEKEERGRGNFPDRFSARQFPNYSSELNVNALLLGDSALYLCASRRQADYGYTFGSGTRLTVV.

The chain combines TRBV6-2 or TRBV6-3 with TRBJ2-7, with D perhaps matching TRBD2 (5 bases). Germline values: CDR1 MNHEY, CDR2 SVGEGT. Trimming pared 2 bases from V and 5 bases from J, leaving 7 bases between. This CDR3 contains 12 residues. CDR3 in DNA: TGTGCCAGCAGTTACCCCGGGGACGAGCAGTACTTC. Residues: CASSYPGDEQYF.

V is TRBV6-5 and J is TRBJ1-3; no clear D gene. The CDR3 consists of 13 residues. Trimming left V 6 bases short and J 0 bases short, with 6 bases between. Germline assignment: CDR1 MNHEY and CDR2 SVGAGI. The CDR3 DNA reads as TGTGCCAGCAGACAATTCTCTGGAAACACCATATATTTT. Translated: CASRQFSGNTIYF.

The chain couples TRBV5-4 to TRBJ1-1; D unclear. The CDR3 loop spans 15 amino acids. Germline V gene data show CDR1 as SGHNT and CDR2 as YYREEE (reference sequence). V shed 4 bases and J shed 0 bases, with 13 bases lying between them. CDR3 residues: CASSLKGGVNTEAFF. The CDR3 DNA reads TGTGCCAGCAGCCTCAAGGGCGGGGTGAACACTGAAGCTTTCTTT.

The chain recombines TRBV9 with TRBJ1-1; tentative D call: TRBD1 (6 bases). V lost 0 bases and J 5 bases, leaving 14 bases between the germline ends. The CDR3 consists of 15 residues. Looked up from germline, CDR1 is SGDLS and CDR2 is YYNGEE. The CDR3 DNA follows: TGTGCCAGCAGCGTAGGGAGCAGGGGACGGACTGAAGCTTTCTTT. Protein product: CASSVGSRGRTEAFF.

The chain recombines TRBV14 with TRBJ2-3; D is possibly TRBD1 (6 bases). CDR3 size: 15 residues. V was pared by 2 bases and J by 2 bases, with 11 bases between. Germline V gene lookup returns CDR1 SGHDN and CDR2 FVKESK. The CDR3 coding sequence is TGTGCCAGCAGCCAAATTAGACAGGTCACAGATACGCAGTATTTT. It codes for CASSQIRQVTDTQYF.

V gene TRBV10-3 combines with J gene TRBJ1-1; D gene ambiguous. CDR3 length: 14 amino acids. Germline V gene lookup returns CDR1 ENHRY and CDR2 SYGVKD. V lost 2 bases and J lost 5, with 12 bases in between. CDR3 sequence (DNA): TGTGCCATCAGTGAGACAATCGCGGGAACTGAAGCTTTCTTT. The encoded protein is CAISETIAGTEAFF.